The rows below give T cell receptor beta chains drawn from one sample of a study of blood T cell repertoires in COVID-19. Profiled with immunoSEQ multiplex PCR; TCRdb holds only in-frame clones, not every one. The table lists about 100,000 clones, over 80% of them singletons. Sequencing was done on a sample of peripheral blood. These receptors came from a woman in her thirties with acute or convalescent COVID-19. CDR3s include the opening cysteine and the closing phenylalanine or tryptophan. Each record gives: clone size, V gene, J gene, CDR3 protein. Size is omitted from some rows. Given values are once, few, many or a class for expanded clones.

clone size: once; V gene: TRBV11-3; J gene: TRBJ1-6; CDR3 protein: CASSLDQNSPLHF
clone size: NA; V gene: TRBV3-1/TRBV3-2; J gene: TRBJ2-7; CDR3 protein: CASSRNSAGTGRYEQYF
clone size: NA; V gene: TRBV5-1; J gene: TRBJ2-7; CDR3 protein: CASSSTADSISYEQYF
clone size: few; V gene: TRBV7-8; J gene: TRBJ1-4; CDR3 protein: CASSLARQGGEKLFF
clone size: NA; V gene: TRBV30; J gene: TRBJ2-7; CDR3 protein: CAWSPGQGTYEQYF
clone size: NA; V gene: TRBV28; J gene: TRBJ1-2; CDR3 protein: CASSGGSNYGYTF
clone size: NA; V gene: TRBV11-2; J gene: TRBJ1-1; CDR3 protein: CASSLRAVEAFF
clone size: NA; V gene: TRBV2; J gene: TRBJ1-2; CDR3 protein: CASSGGSGYTF
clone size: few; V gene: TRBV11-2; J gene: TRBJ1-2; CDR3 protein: CASSLLQAGYGYTF
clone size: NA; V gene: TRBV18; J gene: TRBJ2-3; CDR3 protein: CASSPTRQGTDTQYF
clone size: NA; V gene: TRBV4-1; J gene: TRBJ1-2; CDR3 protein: CASRRTGNYGYTF